The rows below give T cell receptor beta chains drawn from one sample of a study of cytomegalovirus exposure and HLA in healthy donors. The assay was immunoSEQ multiplex PCR, and TCRdb's table has in-frame clones only and misses some. Found here are fewer than 200,000 clones, 60% to 80% of them singletons; the top ten hold approximately 0.89%. Sequenced: PBMCs. Every receptor here comes from a woman aged 45-65 years in good health and CMV-seropositive. The CDR3 runs from the conserved cysteine through the conserved F or W. A D gene is named only where the DNA matches it firmly. Not all rows give a size; the values are once, few, many and, for expanded clones, a class.

j_gene: TRBJ2-7
v_gene: TRBV9
abundance: few
d_gene: TRBD2
CDR3nt: TGTGCCAGCAGCGAGACTAGCGGGACAAGCTCCTACGAGCAGTACTTC
CDR3aa: CASSETSGTSSYEQYF

j_gene: TRBJ1-5
v_gene: TRBV2
abundance: many
d_gene: NA
CDR3nt: TGTGCCAGCAGAGAGACGGGGAATCAGCCCCAGCATTTT
CDR3aa: CASRETGNQPQHF

j_gene: TRBJ2-3
v_gene: TRBV5-4
abundance: few
d_gene: TRBD1
CDR3nt: TGTGCCAGCAGCTGGTCAGGGGGAACAGATACGCAGTATTTT
CDR3aa: CASSWSGGTDTQYF

j_gene: TRBJ1-2
v_gene: TRBV4-1
abundance: NA
d_gene: NA
CDR3nt: TGCGCCAGCAGCCAAGCGGCAGGGAGGTATGGCTACACCTTC
CDR3aa: CASSQAAGRYGYTF

j_gene: TRBJ1-4
v_gene: TRBV28
abundance: NA
d_gene: TRBD1
CDR3nt: TGTGCCACCCTTAACCCCCGACAGGGAGCTAATGAAAAACTGTTTTTT
CDR3aa: CATLNPRQGANEKLFF

j_gene: TRBJ1-5
v_gene: TRBV2
abundance: NA
d_gene: NA
CDR3nt: TGTGCCAGCAGCATTCGTGGAGACTATCAGCCCCAGCATTTT
CDR3aa: CASSIRGDYQPQHF

j_gene: TRBJ1-4
v_gene: TRBV28
abundance: NA
d_gene: NA
CDR3nt: TGTGCCAGCAGGATCCTGGAGGGTGATGAAAAACTGTTTTTT
CDR3aa: CASRILEGDEKLFF

j_gene: TRBJ1-5
v_gene: TRBV19
abundance: NA
d_gene: TRBD1
CDR3nt: TGTGCCAGTAGTATTTTGACAGGGCGGGAAGTTTATAGCAATCAGCCCCAGCATTTT
CDR3aa: CASSILTGREVYSNQPQHF

j_gene: TRBJ1-1
v_gene: TRBV7-9
abundance: NA
d_gene: NA
CDR3nt: TGTGCCAGCAGCTTAATTGGGCTAAACACTGAAGCTTTCTTT
CDR3aa: CASSLIGLNTEAFF

j_gene: TRBJ1-1
v_gene: TRBV2
abundance: NA
d_gene: TRBD1
CDR3nt: TGTGCCAGCAGTCCGCAGGGGGTGGGAAACACTGAAGCTTTCTTT
CDR3aa: CASSPQGVGNTEAFF

j_gene: TRBJ2-1
v_gene: TRBV10-3
abundance: NA
d_gene: TRBD1
CDR3nt: TGTGCCACCGGACCGGGACAGGGAAGGAACAATGAGCAGTTCTTC
CDR3aa: CATGPGQGRNNEQFF

j_gene: TRBJ1-5
v_gene: TRBV7-2
abundance: NA
d_gene: NA
CDR3nt: TGTGCCAGCAGCTTGGCAGGTGGGAGCAATCAGCCCCAGCATTTT
CDR3aa: CASSLAGGSNQPQHF

j_gene: TRBJ1-1
v_gene: TRBV5-4
abundance: NA
d_gene: TRBD1
CDR3nt: TGTGCCAGCAGCTCCCCGGGACAGGGGAACACTGAAGCTTTCTTT
CDR3aa: CASSSPGQGNTEAFF

j_gene: TRBJ1-6
v_gene: TRBV7-9
abundance: NA
d_gene: TRBD1
CDR3nt: TGTGCCACCCCAATTGAGGGGGCAAACTCAAATTCACCCCTCCACTTT
CDR3aa: CATPIEGANSNSPLHF

j_gene: TRBJ2-7
v_gene: TRBV4-1
abundance: NA
d_gene: TRBD1
CDR3nt: TGCGCCAGCAGCCAAGGCGACAGGGGGGCCTACAACGAGCAGTACTTC
CDR3aa: CASSQGDRGAYNEQYF

j_gene: TRBJ1-3
v_gene: TRBV9
abundance: once
d_gene: NA
CDR3nt: TGTGCCAGCAGCGTAGATGGTCGGGGGGCGACAGGAAACACCATATATTTT
CDR3aa: CASSVDGRGATGNTIYF

j_gene: TRBJ1-1
v_gene: TRBV5-4
abundance: NA
d_gene: NA
CDR3nt: TGTGCCAGCAGCAGAGACAGTACTGAAGCTTTCTTT
CDR3aa: CASSRDSTEAFF

j_gene: TRBJ1-3
v_gene: TRBV9
abundance: few
d_gene: NA
CDR3nt: TGTGCCAGCAGCGTAATCGGGGTCTCTGGAAACACCATATATTTT
CDR3aa: CASSVIGVSGNTIYF

j_gene: TRBJ2-5
v_gene: TRBV5-1
abundance: once
d_gene: TRBD2
CDR3nt: TGCGCCAGCAGCTTGGATACTAGCGGGGTTGGGACCCAGTACTTC
CDR3aa: CASSLDTSGVGTQYF

j_gene: TRBJ1-3
v_gene: TRBV6-6
abundance: NA
d_gene: TRBD1
CDR3nt: TGTGCCAGCAGTTACCCCCCTCAGGAGCAGGGGGACACCATATATTTT
CDR3aa: CASSYPPQEQGDTIYF

j_gene: TRBJ1-2
v_gene: TRBV7-6
abundance: NA
d_gene: NA
CDR3nt: TGTGCCAGCAGCTCGACCACAACGGGGAGCTATGGCTACACCTTC
CDR3aa: CASSSTTTGSYGYTF

j_gene: TRBJ1-6
v_gene: TRBV7-2
abundance: NA
d_gene: TRBD1
CDR3nt: TGTGCCAGCAGCAAGGGGGGGACAGGGGGTTCTTCACCCCTCCACTTT
CDR3aa: CASSKGGTGGSSPLHF

j_gene: TRBJ1-5
v_gene: TRBV2
abundance: NA
d_gene: NA
CDR3nt: TGTGCCAGCAGTGACAGGACACCGAATCAGCCCCAGCATTTT
CDR3aa: CASSDRTPNQPQHF

j_gene: TRBJ1-2
v_gene: TRBV7-8
abundance: NA
d_gene: NA
CDR3nt: TGTGCCAGCAGCCCCCGGTTGGGGCAATCCTTCGGCTACACCTTC
CDR3aa: CASSPRLGQSFGYTF

j_gene: TRBJ2-7
v_gene: TRBV6-1
abundance: NA
d_gene: NA
CDR3nt: TGTGCCAGCAGTGAACCGCAAACCCGGGGCTACGAGCAGTACTTC
CDR3aa: CASSEPQTRGYEQYF

j_gene: TRBJ1-2
v_gene: TRBV5-1
abundance: once
d_gene: TRBD1
CDR3nt: TGCGCCAGCAGCTCGAAACCCACAGGGGATAGCTATGGCTACACCTTC
CDR3aa: CASSSKPTGDSYGYTF

j_gene: TRBJ2-2
v_gene: TRBV4-3
abundance: NA
d_gene: NA
CDR3nt: TGCGCCAGCAGCCAAGATTCCGCCGGGGAGCTGTTTTTT
CDR3aa: CASSQDSAGELFF

j_gene: TRBJ2-5
v_gene: TRBV2
abundance: once
d_gene: NA
CDR3nt: TGTGCCAGCAGTGTGCGGCGATTGGAGACCCAGTACTTC
CDR3aa: CASSVRRLETQYF

j_gene: TRBJ2-3
v_gene: TRBV5-4
abundance: NA
d_gene: NA
CDR3nt: TGTGCCAGCAGCCCCAGTTCATATAGCACAGATACGCAGTATTTT
CDR3aa: CASSPSSYSTDTQYF

j_gene: TRBJ2-5
v_gene: TRBV6-1
abundance: NA
d_gene: NA
CDR3nt: TGTGCCAGCAGCCCGATTTCAGGCCAAGAGACCCAGTACTTC
CDR3aa: CASSPISGQETQYF

j_gene: TRBJ1-5
v_gene: TRBV7-2
abundance: NA
d_gene: NA
CDR3nt: TGTGCCAGCAGCTTAGCGGTCACAGATCAGCCCCAGCATTTT
CDR3aa: CASSLAVTDQPQHF

j_gene: TRBJ2-2
v_gene: TRBV19
abundance: NA
d_gene: TRBD1
CDR3nt: TGTGCCAGTCACCGGGACAGGGATACCGGGGAGCTGTTTTTT
CDR3aa: CASHRDRDTGELFF

j_gene: TRBJ2-1
v_gene: TRBV9
abundance: few
d_gene: TRBD1
CDR3nt: TGTGCCAGCAGCGTGGTCCCGACAGGGATGAATGAGCAGTTCTTC
CDR3aa: CASSVVPTGMNEQFF

j_gene: TRBJ2-7
v_gene: TRBV9
abundance: NA
d_gene: TRBD2
CDR3nt: TGTGCCAGCAGCGTAGACGGGAGGGGGTCAATATTCCACGAGCAGTACTTC
CDR3aa: CASSVDGRGSIFHEQYF

j_gene: TRBJ2-7
v_gene: TRBV19
abundance: NA
d_gene: NA
CDR3nt: TGTGCCAGTAGGGGTACGGGGGGCCCGGGGGAGCAGTACTTC
CDR3aa: CASRGTGGPGEQYF

j_gene: TRBJ1-2
v_gene: TRBV4-2
abundance: once
d_gene: TRBD1
CDR3nt: TGTGCCAGCAGCCTAGTCGGACAGGGGAACTATGGCTACACCTTC
CDR3aa: CASSLVGQGNYGYTF

j_gene: TRBJ2-2
v_gene: TRBV5-6
abundance: NA
d_gene: TRBD1
CDR3nt: TGTGCCAGCAGCGCAGGGGGAAGCACCGGGGAGCTGTTTTTT
CDR3aa: CASSAGGSTGELFF